What follows is one T cell receptor (beta chain) and its context. The data are from a study of shared clonotypes between healthy human individuals. This CDR3 spans 15 amino acids. Germline V gene lookup returns CDR1 MNHEY and CDR2 SMNVEV (reference sequence). J lost 7 bases, V lost 6 bases, and 11 bases had no gene match. Only in-frame clones appear in the TCRdb table, and some are missing; sequencing was by immunoSEQ multiplex PCR. Among 2.5 million or so clones listed, more than 80% were seen once. Division of CD4+ cells produced a CD45RA+ naive subset and a CD45RA-negative memory subset. V gene TRBV27 combines with J gene TRBJ2-5, with 10 bases matching TRBD2. The sample consisted of naive CD4+ T cells sorted from blood. Subset noted: CD45RA+ positively selected. This receptor was obtained from a man between 18 and 35 years old in good health. The CDR3 sequence: CASSPLAGKGGTQYF. The DNA of the CDR3 is TGTGCCAGCAGCCCACTAGCGGGGAAGGGTGGGACCCAGTACTTC.